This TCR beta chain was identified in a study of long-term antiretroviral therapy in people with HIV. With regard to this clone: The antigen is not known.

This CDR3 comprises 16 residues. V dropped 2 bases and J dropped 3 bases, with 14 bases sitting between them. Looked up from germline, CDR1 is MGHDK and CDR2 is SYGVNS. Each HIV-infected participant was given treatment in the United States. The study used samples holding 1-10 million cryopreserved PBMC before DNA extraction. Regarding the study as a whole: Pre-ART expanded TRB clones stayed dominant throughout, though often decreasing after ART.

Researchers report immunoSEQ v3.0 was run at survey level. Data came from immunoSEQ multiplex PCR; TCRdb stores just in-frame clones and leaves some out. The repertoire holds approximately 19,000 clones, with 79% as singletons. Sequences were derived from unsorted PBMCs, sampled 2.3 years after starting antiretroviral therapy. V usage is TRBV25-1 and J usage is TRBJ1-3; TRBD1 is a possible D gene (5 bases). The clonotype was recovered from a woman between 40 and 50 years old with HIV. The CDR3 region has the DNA TGTGCCAGCAGTGAAGGTCAGGGAAAATTTGGAAACACCATATATTTT. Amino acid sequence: CASSEGQGKFGNTIYF.